This entry lists 22 T cell receptor beta chains sequenced from one sample in a study of CD8+CD57+ T cells in acquired aplastic anemia. For sequencing, patients were chosen who had shown expansion of CD8+CD57+ cells by flow cytometry. Genomic DNA, the template, was used for profiling of the TCR beta VDJ and CDR3. TCRdb re-called the reads through MiXCR, storing one row per CDR3 protein. This table has 130,000 or so distinct CDR3 sequences, about 60% appearing once. The sample taken for sequencing was sorted CD4+, CD8+, or CD8+CD57+ T cells (not recorded which) from PBMCs. These receptors were obtained from a human donor with aplastic anemia.

The J gene is TRBJ2-2, the V gene TRBV7-2, with TRBD1 matching over 7 bases. Trimming at V came to 8 bases and at J to 7 bases, leaving 7 bases not matched to a gene. The V gene's germline CDR1 is SGHTA and CDR2 FQGNSA. The CDR3 extends over 13 amino acids. CDR3: CASGGQADGELFF. DNA for the CDR3: TGTGCCAGCGGCGGACAGGCAGACGGGGAGCTGTTTTTT.

This clonotype has more than one count but fewer than ten. The CDR3 spells CATSRGGGTTSYEQYF. CDR3 DNA sequence: TGTGCCACCAGCAGAGGGGGCGGGACAACCTCCTACGAGCAGTACTTC. The gene calls are TRBV15 and TRBJ2-7; tentatively, D is TRBD1 or TRBD2 (6 bases each). Deletions cut 1 base from V and 0 bases from J, with 13 bases between. Germline V gives CDR1 LNHNV, CDR2 YYDKDF (reference sequence). This CDR3 comprises 16 residues.

The rearrangement uses TRBV7-8 and TRBJ1-6; D perhaps matches TRBD1 (5 bases). This CDR3 comprises 16 residues. V lost 5 bases and J 7 bases, leaving 18 bases between the germline ends. Germline CDR1 SGHVS, CDR2 FQNEAQ. The CDR3 sequence is CASSVEVASGNSPLHF. The CDR3, as DNA: TGTGCCAGCAGCGTAGAAGTAGCGTCAGGGAATTCACCCCTCCACTTT.

This clonotype was detected many times. V and J are TRBV19 and TRBJ1-1; D may be TRBD1 (5 bases). The CDR3 length is 13 residues. V dropped 5 bases and J dropped 3 bases, with 10 bases sitting between them. CDR1 LNHDA and CDR2 SQIVND come from the germline V gene (reference sequence). CDR3 in amino acids: CASSPQGYTEAFF. The CDR3 DNA reads as TGTGCCAGTAGTCCGCAGGGATACACTGAAGCTTTCTTT.

This chain links TRBV12-3 or TRBV12-4 with TRBJ2-3; no definite D call. Trimming removed 3 bases at V and 11 bases at J, with 9 bases between. The CDR3 sequence is 11 residues long. Written as DNA, the CDR3 is TGTGCCAGCAGTTTTCGTCTTTGGCAGTATTTT. This gives the protein CASSFRLWQYF.

This chain connects TRBV2 to TRBJ1-6; a weak D match, TRBD1 (5 bases). Germline values: CDR1 SNHLY, CDR2 FYNNEI. Trimming took off 8 bases at V and 9 bases at J, with 20 bases between the two ends. This CDR3 comprises 15 residues. DNA for the CDR3: TGTGCCAGCGGACCCAGGCAAGGGGATATTTCACCCCTCCACTTT. This codes for CASGPRQGDISPLHF.

This clonotype was counted between two and nine times. J is TRBJ1-2 and V is TRBV24-1, with D unresolved. Germline V gives CDR1 KGHDR, CDR2 SFDVKD. Trimming cost V 5 bases and J 8 bases, with 17 bases left between them. CDR3 size: 14 residues. CDR3 nucleotides: TGTGCCACCAGTGGTTCTAGAGGGTACGGAGGCTACACCTTC. This translates into CATSGSRGYGGYTF.

Comments on this clonotype: The junction departs from germline at one end; a sequencing error may be responsible. The V call is TRBV12-3 or TRBV12-4, the J call TRBJ1-2, with D unclear. This CDR3 is 14 amino acids long. The CDR3 protein is CASSFGPRDYGYIF. CDR3 DNA: TGTGCCAGCAGTTTCGGGCCGCGGGATTATGGCTACATCTTC.

The chain carries TRBV7-9 and TRBJ2-5, with a possible D match to TRBD2 (5 bases). The last part of the DNA fits TRBJ2-7 better; the J call may be wrong. The germline V gene encodes CDR1 SEHNR and CDR2 FQNEAQ (reference sequence). CDR3 length: 11 amino acids. The CDR3 region is CASTEGYEQYF. The CDR3 nucleotides read TGTGCCAGCACCGAGGGCTACGAGCAGTACTTC.

This chain links TRBV19 with TRBJ2-5, with TRBD1 as a possible D gene (6 bases). The CDR3 loop spans 14 amino acids. Germline CDR1 LNHDA, CDR2 SQIVND (reference sequence). The V end was cut by 4 bases, the J end by 5 bases, with 14 bases between. The CDR3 protein is CASSKDRKMETQYF. As DNA, the CDR3 is TGTGCCAGTAGTAAAGACAGGAAGATGGAGACCCAGTACTTC.

V and J are TRBV29-1 and TRBJ2-7, with 8 bases identical to TRBD2. V shed 7 bases, J shed 2 bases, and the junction held 1 base outside the gene matches. Looked up from germline, CDR1 is SQVTM and CDR2 is ANQGSEA. This CDR3 comprises 11 residues. Here the CDR3 DNA reads TGCAGCGCCGGGGGGGCCTACGAGCAGTACTTC. It codes for CSAGGAYEQYF.

The chain combines TRBV7-9 with TRBJ1-4, with 8 bases that match TRBD1. The V and J ends lost 4 bases and 8 bases, in that order; junction bases with no gene match: 3. The CDR3 spans 13 residues. Germline lookup yields CDR1 SEHNR and CDR2 FQNEAQ (reference sequence). The CDR3 region has the DNA TGTGCCAGCAGCTCTCGGACAGGGGAAAAACTGTTTTTT. It is translated as CASSSRTGEKLFF.

The chain combines TRBV7-9 with TRBJ2-7; 7 nucleotides match TRBD2. The V segment lost 8 bases and the J segment 6 bases; nucleotides outside the gene matches: 16. The CDR3 contains 15 residues. The germline gives CDR1 SEHNR, CDR2 FQNEAQ (reference sequence). This CDR3 reads CASGDFRPSGGEQYF. The CDR3 region has the DNA TGTGCCAGCGGCGATTTTCGTCCTTCGGGAGGCGAGCAGTACTTC.

This clonotype has just one count. The chain couples TRBV7-9 to TRBJ2-7; TRBD2 matches at 9 bases. The V gene end was trimmed by 1 base and the J gene end by 2 bases; junction bases not matched to a gene: 3. The germline gives CDR1 SEHNR, CDR2 FQNEAQ (reference sequence). The length of the CDR3 is 15 residues. The CDR3, as DNA: TGTGCCAGCAGCTTAGGTGGCGGGGGGGCCTACGAGCAGTACTTC. This codes for CASSLGGGGAYEQYF.

This chain connects TRBV7-2 to TRBJ2-5; D gene ambiguous. The V gene lost 1 base and the J gene lost 3 bases, with 6 bases spanning the gap. The CDR3 has 13 residues. Germline CDR1 SGHTA, CDR2 FQGNSA. DNA of the CDR3: TGTGCCAGCAGCTTAGTCAACGAAGAGACCCAGTACTTC. This sequence encodes CASSLVNEETQYF.

The chain couples TRBV24-1 to TRBJ2-1; no definite D call. Germline V lookup: CDR1 KGHDR, CDR2 SFDVKD. Trimming stripped 7 bases from V and 4 bases from J, with 7 bases between. CDR3 length equals 12 residues. In DNA, the CDR3 is TGTGCCACCAGCCTACTTTACAATGAGCAGTTCTTC. Protein sequence: CATSLLYNEQFF.

The chain links TRBV7-6 to TRBJ2-3; 8 bases align to TRBD1. CDR3 length equals 15 residues. Per the germline V gene, CDR1 is SGHVS and CDR2 is FNYEAQ. J was trimmed by 2 bases and V by 5 bases; bases with no gene match: 6. CDR3 coding DNA: TGTGCCAGCAGCACCGGACAGGGATTCACAGATACGCAGTATTTT. Translation: CASSTGQGFTDTQYF.

This clonotype was seen once. This chain joins TRBV5-8 and TRBJ1-5; possible D gene TRBD1, 6 bases. Per germline, CDR1 SGHTS and CDR2 YDEGEE. Deletions cut 2 bases from V and 3 bases from J, with 12 bases between. The CDR3 consists of 15 residues. The CDR3 nucleotides are TGTGCCAGCAGCTTATTCTGGGGGGCCAATCAGCCCCAGCATTTT. It specifies CASSLFWGANQPQHF.

In its sample, this clonotype was seen a few times. V usage is TRBV20-1 and J usage is TRBJ2-7; D is unclear. The CDR3 has 11 residues. Trimming took off 5 bases at V and 3 bases at J, with 8 bases between the two ends. From germline, CDR1 is DFQATT and CDR2 SNEGSKA (reference sequence). The CDR3 DNA follows: TGCAGTGCTGGCGTCGTCTACGAGCAGTACTTC. Encoded protein: CSAGVVYEQYF.

V is TRBV24-1 and J is TRBJ1-1, with a tentative D call TRBD1 (6 bases). Germline values: CDR1 KGHDR, CDR2 SFDVKD. Between the trimmed V and J ends, which lost 3 bases and 11 bases, there was a span of 12 bases. The CDR3 runs 12 residues. CDR3 protein: CATSDPGVGAFF. The CDR3 DNA reads TGTGCCACCAGTGATCCAGGGGTCGGGGCTTTCTTT.

This clonotype appeared many times. This chain uses TRBV7-2 with TRBJ2-3, with TRBD2 identical over 9 bases. The CDR3 covers 17 residues. V lost 5 bases and J lost 4; bases outside the gene matches: 13. CDR1 is SGHTA and CDR2 is FQGNSA in the germline V gene. The CDR3, as DNA: TGTGCCAGCAGCACCCACCCTCAGCGGGAGGTCGCAGATACGCAGTATTTT. Amino acids: CASSTHPQREVADTQYF.

The J gene is TRBJ1-2, the V gene TRBV29-1; tentative D call: TRBD1 (6 bases). CDR1 and CDR2 (germline): SQVTM, ANQGSEA. Between the trimmed V and J ends, which lost 4 bases and 4 bases, there was a span of 10 bases. This CDR3 comprises 12 residues. The CDR3 bases are TGCAGCGTTGTGGGAGGGGGCTATGGCTACACCTTC. Translation: CSVVGGGYGYTF.